The 3 T cell receptor beta chains in this list originate from one sample, sequenced in a study of OX40 agonist ivuxolimab in advanced cancers. TCRdb keeps only in-frame clones here, not all; method: immunoSEQ multiplex PCR. The repertoire holds tens of thousands of clones, about 83% seen once, with about 18% in the top ten. The sequencing here drew on CD4+ or CD8+ T cells sorted from blood, taken in a trial of the OX40 agonist ivuxolimab. Receptor source: an adult with an advanced solid tumor such as melanoma, head and neck, liver or kidney cancer.

The chain is built from TRBV4-2 and TRBJ1-5; TRBD1 matches at 7 bases. Germline-derived CDR1 and CDR2 are LGHNA and YNFKEQ. V lost 0 bases, J lost 7 bases, and 12 bases stayed unmatched. This CDR3 is built from 17 residues. The CDR3 DNA reads as TGTGCCAGCAGCCAAGACGAGACAGGGTCCTTTTTCCAGCCCCAGCATTTT. Protein product: CASSQDETGSFFQPQHF.

The rearrangement uses TRBV18 and TRBJ2-7, with D maybe TRBD2 (7 bases). V gave up 5 bases and J gave up 7 bases, with 21 bases separating them. The CDR3 loop spans 15 amino acids. Germline V gives CDR1 KGHSH, CDR2 LQKENI. In DNA form, the CDR3 reads TGTGCCAGCTCAGGAAACGGGGGGCCCTCGTCGGAGCAGTACTTC. Its translation is CASSGNGGPSSEQYF.

The gene calls are TRBV6-6 and TRBJ1-4, with D uncertain. V dropped 0 bases and J dropped 2 bases, with 7 bases sitting between them. The CDR3 runs 15 residues. Germline CDR1 is MNHNY and CDR2 is SVGAGI (reference sequence). The CDR3 nucleotides read TGTGCCAGCAGTTACTCGCGTGGGACTAATGAAAAACTGTTTTTT. It is translated as CASSYSRGTNEKLFF.